Listed here are 5 T cell receptor beta chains from one sample, sequenced in a study of T cells in Graves' hyperthyroidism and ophthalmopathy. RNA transcripts gave rise to amplified TCR beta CDR3 regions. HTBI primers were employed in a first-round RT-PCR of the TCR CDR3. TCRdb independently ran MiXCR on the multiplex PCR reads; one entry per CDR3 protein. Of roughly 580,000 distinct CDR3 sequences detected, 46% appear once; the ten largest clones hold approximately 8.2%. Sequencing used peripheral blood or thyroid tissue (not recorded which). The receptors derive from a woman between 18 and 29 years old with Graves' hyperthyroidism.

This clonotype was seen many times. J is TRBJ2-2 and V is TRBV15; D is unclear. CDR3 length equals 14 residues. Germline V lookup: CDR1 LNHNV, CDR2 YYDKDF (reference sequence). V lost 6 bases, J lost 3 bases, and 11 bases lay in between. The CDR3 loop is CATSLTRDTGELFF. The DNA of the CDR3 is TGTGCCACCAGTCTTACCCGCGACACCGGGGAGCTGTTTTTT.

This clonotype came up a few times. This rearrangement joins TRBV5-1 to TRBJ2-7; the D gene is possibly TRBD2 (7 bases). This CDR3 is 16 amino acids long. The V and J ends lost 4 bases and 6 bases respectively, with 23 bases between them. In germline, CDR1 is SGHRS, CDR2 YFSETQ. The chain's CDR3 is CASSRGYAGAPLEQYF. Written as DNA, the CDR3 is TGCGCCAGCAGCAGGGGGTACGCGGGAGCCCCTCTCGAGCAGTACTTC. The variable domain in full, with the rest retrieved from reference TRBV5-1 and TRBJ2-7, is KAGVTQTPRYLIKTRGQQVTLSCSPISGHRSVSWYQQTPGQGLQFLFEYFSETQRNKGNFPGRFSGRQFSNSRSEMNVSTLELGDSALYLCASSRGYAGAPLEQYFGPGTRLTVT.

On this clonotype itself: A read error may explain this, as a much larger clone is one base away. V is TRBV2 and J is TRBJ1-2; TRBD1 is a possible D gene (6 bases). Germline CDR1 reads SNHLY; CDR2 reads FYNNEI. This CDR3 has 12 residues. V shed 7 bases and J shed 8 bases, with 14 bases lying between them. The CDR3 nucleotides read TGTGCCAGCACCTACAGGGTGATGGGCTACACCTTC. The encoded protein is CASTYRVMGYTF.

The chain joins TRBV12-3 or TRBV12-4 to TRBJ2-7; 8 bases are shared with TRBD2. The CDR3 is 15 residues long. J was trimmed by 1 base and V by 7 bases; bases with no gene match: 9. The CDR3 spells CASTKSGRTSYEQYF. The CDR3 nucleotides are TGTGCCAGCACTAAAAGCGGGAGAACGTCCTACGAGCAGTACTTC.

This clonotype has a handful of counts. V is TRBV6-5 and J is TRBJ1-5; D possibly corresponds to TRBD1 (6 bases). Germline-derived CDR1 and CDR2 are MNHEY and SVGAGI. V was trimmed by 4 bases and J by 2 bases, leaving 15 bases between them. The CDR3 runs 16 residues. This CDR3 is CASSFPGDRGNQPQHF. As DNA, the CDR3 is TGTGCCAGCAGTTTCCCAGGGGATCGAGGCAATCAGCCCCAGCATTTT.